The next 32 T cell receptor beta chains were all read from a single sample in a study of T cells in Graves' hyperthyroidism and ophthalmopathy. RNA transcripts gave rise to amplified TCR beta CDR3 regions. HTBI primers were used for first-round RT-PCR of the TCR CDR3. TCRdb used MiXCR to reprocess the multiplex PCR reads, holding one entry per CDR3 protein. This sample has hundreds of thousands of distinct CDR3 sequences; 45% occur once, and the top ten carry roughly 7.2%. The sample consisted of peripheral blood or thyroid tissue (not recorded which). The receptors derive from an adult man with Graves' disease, either hyperthyroidism or ophthalmopathy (not recorded which).

The V and J genes are TRBV5-6 and TRBJ1-1; D possibly corresponds to TRBD1 (6 bases). CDR1 SGHDT and CDR2 YYEEEE come from the germline V gene. CDR3 size: 15 residues. The V gene lost 0 bases and the J gene lost 6 bases, with 15 bases spanning the gap. The CDR3 DNA follows: TGTGCCAGCAGCTTGGGGCCAGGGGAAGCCGCTGAAGCTTTCTTT. Translated, it gives CASSLGPGEAAEAFF.

This clonotype turned up a few times. The CDR3 here is CASSSAGGIGELFF. As DNA, the CDR3 is TGTGCCAGCAGCTCCGCAGGGGGCATCGGGGAGCTGTTTTTT. This rearrangement joins TRBV11-3 to TRBJ2-2, with 8 bases lining up with TRBD1. Trimming cost V 4 bases and J 7 bases; bases outside gene matches: 5. The V gene's germline CDR1 is SGHNT and CDR2 YENEEA. The CDR3 has 14 residues.

In this sample, this clonotype turned up a few times. The chain carries TRBV24-1 and TRBJ2-2, with D possibly matching TRBD1 (6 bases). Germline assignment: CDR1 KGHDR and CDR2 SFDVKD. V dropped 4 bases and J dropped 0 bases, with 17 bases sitting between them. The CDR3 has 18 amino acids. This CDR3 is CATSDTNDRLTNTGELFF. The DNA of the CDR3 is TGTGCCACCAGTGACACTAACGACAGGCTAACGAACACCGGGGAGCTGTTTTTT.

This clonotype was picked up a small number of times. This chain joins TRBV7-2 and TRBJ1-6; D perhaps matches TRBD1 (5 bases). Deletions cut 3 bases from V and 6 bases from J, with 18 bases between. This CDR3 contains 17 residues. Per the germline V gene, CDR1 is SGHTA and CDR2 is FQGNSA. The CDR3 bases are TGTGCCAGCAGCTTGGACTCTCCCGGGACGGGTAATTCACCCCTCCACTTT. This gives the protein CASSLDSPGTGNSPLHF.

Notes on this clonotype: A single base separates this from a much larger clone, so it may be a read error. The chain employs TRBV29-1 and TRBJ1-5; weak D call: TRBD1 (6 bases). From germline, CDR1 is SQVTM and CDR2 ANQGSEA. Trimming shortened V by 1 base and J by 5 bases, and 12 bases separated the two germline ends. The CDR3 contains 14 residues. This chain's CDR3 is CSVEAGGVDQPQHF. The CDR3 bases are TGCAGCGTTGAAGCTGGGGGCGTGGATCAGCCCCAGCATTTT.

The chain combines TRBV20-1 with TRBJ1-5; TRBD1 is a possible D gene (5 bases). This CDR3 has 15 residues. Germline-derived CDR1 and CDR2 are DFQATT and SNEGSKA (reference sequence). V was cut by 6 bases and J by 3 bases, with 18 bases left in between. CDR3 residues: CSAQRVGGDNQPQHF. In DNA form, the CDR3 reads TGCAGTGCCCAGAGGGTTGGGGGAGACAATCAGCCCCAGCATTTT.

This clonotype was recorded only once. This chain uses TRBV24-1 with TRBJ1-2, with TRBD1 identical over 10 bases. J lost 7 bases, V lost 5 bases, and 3 bases had no gene match. The CDR3 is 13 amino acids. Germline lookup yields CDR1 KGHDR and CDR2 SFDVKD. Here the CDR3 DNA reads TGTGCCACCAGTGGACAGGGGGCTTTTGGCTACACCTTC. It translates to CATSGQGAFGYTF.

The CDR3 sequence: CASSSWTSGTGTGELFF. CDR3 nucleotide sequence: TGTGCCAGCAGCTCCTGGACTAGCGGGACGGGCACCGGGGAGCTGTTTTTT. The rearrangement uses TRBV7-9 and TRBJ2-2; 12 nucleotides line up with TRBD2. With 4 bases clipped from V and 4 bases from J, the junction kept 7 bases outside the gene matches. Germline CDR1 and CDR2: SEHNR and FQNEAQ (reference sequence). This CDR3 has 17 residues.

This clonotype was found many times. The chain joins TRBV5-6 to TRBJ2-7; maybe TRBD1 (7 bases). The V end was cut by 4 bases, the J end by 3 bases, with 17 bases between. Germline V gene data show CDR1 as SGHDT and CDR2 as YYEEEE. The CDR3 has 15 amino acids. The CDR3 coding sequence is TGTGCCAGCAGCCCGGTAGGAGGGACAGTCTACGAGCAGTACTTC. Amino acid sequence: CASSPVGGTVYEQYF.

This clonotype showed up many times. This chain uses TRBV7-8 with TRBJ1-5, with 9 positions matching TRBD1. Germline V gene data show CDR1 as SGHVS and CDR2 as FQNEAQ. The CDR3 runs to 15 residues. The V and J ends lost 4 bases and 5 bases, in that order; junction bases with no gene match: 6. CDR3 nucleotide sequence: TGTGCCAGCAGCTCGGGTTGGACAGGGGATCAGCCCCAGCATTTT. The encoded protein is CASSSGWTGDQPQHF.

This clonotype showed up many times. This chain connects TRBV2 to TRBJ1-2; D perhaps matches TRBD1 (5 bases). V dropped 1 base and J dropped 2 bases, with 8 bases sitting between them. Germline loops: CDR1 SNHLY, CDR2 FYNNEI. CDR3 size: 14 residues. In DNA, the CDR3 is TGTGCCAGCAGTGAAGGGGCAGGGAACTATGGCTACACCTTC. Translation: CASSEGAGNYGYTF.

This clonotype was counted ten times or more. The rearrangement uses TRBV10-3 and TRBJ2-7; 11 bases match TRBD2. The ends lost 6 bases at V and 5 bases at J; junction bases unmatched: 15. Per germline, CDR1 ENHRY and CDR2 SYGVKD. This CDR3 contains 17 residues. The CDR3 DNA follows: TGTGCCATCAGGAAGACGGGACTAGCGGCGGCAGGGGACGAGCAGTACTTC. Translating gives CAIRKTGLAAAGDEQYF.

As concerns this clonotype: One end of the junction varies from germline; a read error may be responsible. J is TRBJ1-5 and V is TRBV19; D is undetermined. Germline V CDR1 and CDR2: LNHDA, SQIVND (reference sequence). The CDR3 covers 14 residues. The CDR3, as DNA: TGCGCCAGCAGCCCGGCCCCTGCGGAACAGCCCCAGCATTTT. Translated: CASSPAPAEQPQHF.

This clonotype was detected only a few times. The chain links TRBV9 to TRBJ1-1, with TRBD1 matching over 7 bases. The germline CDR1 and CDR2 sequences are SGDLS and YYNGEE. The V segment lost 2 bases and the J segment 10 bases; nucleotides outside the gene matches: 11. The CDR3 is 14 amino acids. The CDR3 nucleotides read TGTGCCAGCAGCGTGGGGGTGGGGGACAGTGCAGCTTTCTTT. Protein product: CASSVGVGDSAAFF.

The rearrangement joins TRBV29-1 to TRBJ1-1, with D possibly being TRBD1 (5 bases). The ends were cut back, 6 bases at V and 4 bases at J, with 15 bases in the middle. The germline V gene encodes CDR1 SQVTM and CDR2 ANQGSEA. The CDR3 loop spans 13 amino acids. The CDR3 coding sequence is TGCAGCGTCCTTGCGACGGGGGTCACTGAAGCTTTCTTT. Amino acids: CSVLATGVTEAFF.

For this clonotype: One junction end does not reproduce the germline sequence, and a read error may be involved. V and J are TRBV7-2 and TRBJ2-7, with a possible D match to TRBD2 (5 bases). The germline V gene encodes CDR1 SGHTA and CDR2 FQGNSA. CDR3 length equals 16 residues. CDR3 in amino acids: CASSQLPGFVGYGQYF. CDR3 sequence (DNA): TGTGCCAGCAGCCAGTTGCCGGGGTTTGTCGGTTACGGGCAGTACTTC. The full variable domain, its missing parts supplied by reference TRBV7-2 and TRBJ2-7, is GAGVSQSPSNKVTEKGKDVELRCDPISGHTALYWYRQSLGQGLEFLIYFQGNSAPDKSGLPSDRFSAERTGGSVSTLTIQRTQQEDSAVYLCASSQLPGFVGYGQYFGPGTRLTVT.

This clonotype was detected only a few times. The chain combines TRBV29-1 with TRBJ2-2; TRBD1 agrees at 7 bases. Per germline, CDR1 SQVTM and CDR2 ANQGSEA. Trimming at V came to 6 bases and at J to 4 bases, leaving 17 bases not matched to a gene. The CDR3 runs to 17 residues. The CDR3 coding sequence is TGCAGCGTGTCCCTAATAGCGACAGGGCCGGGCACCGGGGAGCTGTTTTTT. It encodes CSVSLIATGPGTGELFF.

The chain couples TRBV6-5 to TRBJ2-2; perhaps TRBD2 as D (5 bases). Germline CDR1 and CDR2: MNHEY and SVGAGI. CDR3 length: 14 residues. V lost 6 bases, J lost 2 bases, and 10 bases lay in between. DNA for the CDR3: TGTGCCAGCAGCGTCGGGATCAACACCGGGGAGCTGTTTTTT. This codes for CASSVGINTGELFF.

This clonotype was seen more than once but under ten times. V usage is TRBV7-6 and J usage is TRBJ2-5, with 12 bases matching TRBD2. Trimming at V came to 5 bases and at J to 1 base, leaving 14 bases not matched to a gene. Germline CDR1 is SGHVS and CDR2 is FNYEAQ. The CDR3 is 19 residues long. This CDR3 reads CASSAGTRGLAGFQETQYF. Here the CDR3 DNA reads TGTGCCAGCAGCGCCGGGACCCGAGGACTAGCGGGATTCCAAGAGACCCAGTACTTC.

This clonotype was seen only a few times. The chain combines TRBV7-2 with TRBJ1-5; D not certain. V was trimmed by 5 bases and J by 4 bases, leaving 9 bases between them. The CDR3 length is 13 residues. Germline V gene data show CDR1 as SGHTA and CDR2 as FQGNSA. CDR3 in amino acids: CASSPDPNQPQHF. DNA of the CDR3: TGTGCCAGCAGCCCAGACCCGAATCAGCCCCAGCATTTT.

The chain recombines TRBV5-1 with TRBJ1-1, with D unresolved. The CDR3 has 16 residues. The germline V gene encodes CDR1 SGHRS and CDR2 YFSETQ. Trimming took 5 bases from V and 1 from J, leaving 18 bases between them. The CDR3 sequence is CASSRTLSEGNTEAFF. The CDR3 bases are TGCGCCAGCAGTAGGACCCTCAGCGAGGGGAACACTGAAGCTTTCTTT.

This clonotype has just a few counts. V and J are TRBV5-1 and TRBJ1-5; TRBD1 aligns across 10 bases. V gave up 2 bases and J gave up 5 bases; unmatched junction bases: 4. Germline V gene data show CDR1 as SGHRS and CDR2 as YFSETQ. There are 15 residues in the CDR3. The CDR3 DNA sequence: TGCGCCAGCAGCTTAAGCGGGACAGGGGATCAGCCCCAGCATTTT. It yields the protein CASSLSGTGDQPQHF.

CDR3: CASSLRLTGGMNTEAFF. In DNA form, the CDR3 reads TGTGCCAGCAGCTTGAGACTGACAGGGGGTATGAACACTGAAGCTTTCTTT. V gene TRBV7-9 combines with J gene TRBJ1-1, with 9 nucleotides matching TRBD1. The CDR3 totals 17 residues. V was pared by 3 bases and J by 0 bases, with 8 bases of the junction left unmatched. Germline CDR1 and CDR2: SEHNR and FQNEAQ (reference sequence).

Notes on this clonotype: One base away lies a much larger clone, so this may be a sequencing read error. The J gene is TRBJ1-6, the V gene TRBV9; 9 bases align to TRBD1. The CDR3 length is 13 residues. Germline loops: CDR1 SGDLS, CDR2 YYNGEE. The CDR3 region has the DNA TGTGCCAGCAGCGGACAGGGGGTTTCAGCCCTCCACTTT. Its protein product is CASSGQGVSALHF.

The rearrangement uses TRBV5-1 and TRBJ2-7; D might be TRBD1 or TRBD2, each matching 6 bases. The length of the CDR3 is 17 residues. Trimming left V 6 bases short and J 3 bases short, with 25 bases between. The germline CDR1 and CDR2 sequences are SGHRS and YFSETQ. DNA for the CDR3: TGCGCCAGCATGGAGGGGACACTTCCCGGCAGCGGCTACGAGCAGTACTTC. It encodes CASMEGTLPGSGYEQYF. Supplemented by reference TRBV5-1 and TRBJ2-7, the full variable domain reads KAGVTQTPRYLIKTRGQQVTLSCSPISGHRSVSWYQQTPGQGLQFLFEYFSETQRNKGNFPGRFSGRQFSNSRSEMNVSTLELGDSALYLCASMEGTLPGSGYEQYFGPGTRLTVT.

The chain has TRBV11-1 and TRBJ2-7; 8 bases map to TRBD2. Trimming removed 5 bases from V and 3 bases from J; junction bases left unmatched: 15. The CDR3 has 17 amino acids. CDR1 is SGHAT, CDR2 FQDESV, per germline (reference sequence). The CDR3: CASSVGTRRQGFYEQYF. Here the CDR3 DNA reads TGTGCCAGCAGCGTAGGGACTAGACGGCAGGGGTTCTACGAGCAGTACTTC. Variable domain in full (rest from reference TRBV11-1 and TRBJ2-7): EAEVAQSPRYKITEKSQAVAFWCDPISGHATLYWYRQILGQGPELLVQFQDESVVDDSQLPKDRFSAERLKGVDSTLKIQPAELGDSAMYLCASSVGTRRQGFYEQYFGPGTRLTVT.

This clonotype came up many times. The chain is built from TRBV29-1 and TRBJ2-7; tentatively, D is TRBD2 (5 bases). V lost 6 bases and J 3 bases, leaving 18 bases between the germline ends. CDR1 and CDR2 from the germline V gene are SQVTM and ANQGSEA. The CDR3 runs 14 residues. CDR3 residues: CSVSGRAAFYEQYF. Written as DNA, the CDR3 is TGCAGCGTCTCCGGGCGGGCCGCCTTCTACGAGCAGTACTTC.

Points on this clonotype: An end of the junction differs from the germline gene, which may be a read error. This chain uses TRBV2 with TRBJ1-2, with D tentatively TRBD1 (6 bases). Germline CDR1 SNHLY, CDR2 FYNNEI. This CDR3 is 15 amino acids long. CDR3 loop: CASSEGTDTNYGHTF. The CDR3, as DNA: TGTGCCAGCAGTGAAGGGACAGACACTAACTATGGCCACACCTTC. Using reference TRBV2 and TRBJ1-2 for the parts outside the CDR3, the full variable domain is EPEVTQTPSHQVTQMGQEVILRCVPISNHLYFYWYRQILGQKVEFLVSFYNNEISEKSEIFDDQFSVERPDGSNFTLKIRSTKLEDSAMYFCASSEGTDTNYGHTFGSGTRLTVV.

The CDR3 DNA sequence: TGTGCCAGTAGTCCCCGGGACAGGGGGCGAATCGGGAATCAGCCCCAGCATTTT. Translating it yields CASSPRDRGRIGNQPQHF. This chain connects TRBV19 to TRBJ1-5; TRBD1 matches 12 bases. Germline-derived CDR1 and CDR2 are LNHDA and SQIVND (reference sequence). CDR3 length: 18 amino acids. The V gene end was trimmed by 5 bases and the J gene end by 4 bases; junction bases not matched to a gene: 12.

With respect to this clonotype: This may stem from a read error, because a much larger clone lies one nucleotide away. The CDR3 loop is CASSLDAGGQETQYF. The CDR3 DNA reads as TGTGCCAGCAGCTTAGACGCGGGGGGCCAAGAGACCCAGTACTTC. The rearrangement joins TRBV7-9 to TRBJ2-5, with 8 nucleotides matching TRBD2. V lost 1 base, J lost 1 base, and 2 bases stayed unmatched. The CDR3 spans 15 residues. Germline CDR1 and CDR2: SEHNR and FQNEAQ (reference sequence).

The rearrangement joins TRBV9 to TRBJ2-7, with 8 nucleotides matching TRBD2. The V and J ends lost 4 bases and 5 bases, in that order; junction bases with no gene match: 8. CDR3 length: 14 residues. Germline CDR1 reads SGDLS; CDR2 reads YYNGEE. Here the CDR3 DNA reads TGTGCCAGCAGCCCGCCGGGAGGGCCCCACGAGCAGTACTTC. It translates to CASSPPGGPHEQYF. The full variable domain, its missing parts supplied by reference TRBV9 and TRBJ2-7, is DSGVTQTPKHLITATGQRVTLRCSPRSGDLSVYWYQQSLDQGLQFLIQYYNGEERAKGNILERFSAQQFPDLHSELNLSSLELGDSALYFCASSPPGGPHEQYFGPGTRLTVT.

This clonotype has a count of ten or more. V gene TRBV7-2 combines with J gene TRBJ1-2, with 9 positions matching TRBD1. CDR3 length: 15 amino acids. V was clipped by 1 base and J by 3 bases; unmatched bases: 3. The V gene's germline CDR1 is SGHTA and CDR2 FQGNSA. The CDR3 reads CASSLGGQGHYGYTF. CDR3 bases: TGTGCCAGCAGCTTAGGGGGACAGGGCCACTATGGCTACACCTTC.